The 9 T cell receptor beta chains below were found in one sample sequenced in a study of cytomegalovirus exposure and HLA in healthy donors. Researchers ran the PCR with 60 Vbeta and 13 Jbeta primers. The repertoire was sequenced with immunoSEQ multiplex PCR; TCRdb's copy has only in-frame clones and lacks some. This sample has approximately 240,000 clones, with over 70% found just once. Sample: PBMCs. These receptors originate from an older woman in good health and CMV-seropositive.

The chain has TRBV5-1 and TRBJ2-1, with 7 bases lining up with TRBD1. Germline-derived CDR1 and CDR2 are SGHRS and YFSETQ. CDR3 size: 15 residues. J gave up 1 base and V 2 bases, and 3 bases lay outside the gene matches. The DNA of the CDR3 is TGCGCCAGCAGCTTTTCGACAGGGTCCTACAATGAGCAGTTCTTC. Amino acids: CASSFSTGSYNEQFF.

The genes are TRBV5-5 and TRBJ1-4; D gene uncertain. Trimming stripped 4 bases from V and 5 bases from J, with 15 bases between. The germline gives CDR1 SGHKS, CDR2 YYEKEE (reference sequence). CDR3 length: 15 residues. This CDR3 reads CASSGQPYSNEKLFF. The CDR3 DNA sequence: TGTGCCAGCAGCGGGCAGCCATACTCGAATGAAAAACTGTTTTTT.

This rearrangement joins TRBV5-5 to TRBJ2-7; 9 nucleotides match TRBD2. The J segment lost 1 base and the V segment lost 2 bases, leaving 1 base of the junction unmatched. The CDR3 contains 14 residues. Per the germline V gene, CDR1 is SGHKS and CDR2 is YYEKEE (reference sequence). This chain's CDR3 is CASSLAGGSYEQYF. The CDR3 DNA is TGTGCCAGCAGCTTAGCGGGGGGTTCCTACGAGCAGTACTTC. The entire variable domain, with the rest obtained from reference TRBV5-5 and TRBJ2-7, is as follows: DAGVTQSPTHLIKTRGQQVTLRCSPISGHKSVSWYQQVLGQGPQFIFQYYEKEERGRGNFPDRFSARQFPNYSSELNVNALLLGDSALYLCASSLAGGSYEQYFGPGTRLTVT.

This clone was found many times. The CDR3 loop reads CASRVRVNTGELFF. The CDR3 DNA sequence: TGTGCCAGCAGGGTGAGAGTGAACACCGGGGAGCTGTTTTTT. This chain uses TRBV6-1 with TRBJ2-2, with no clear D. Germline V gene lookup returns CDR1 MNHNS and CDR2 SASEGT. Trimming removed 6 bases at V and 1 base at J, with 9 bases between. CDR3 length equals 14 residues.

This clone was seen only once. The chain uses TRBV30 and TRBJ2-5; TRBD1 might be the D (6 bases). The CDR3 length is 13 residues. From germline, CDR1 is GTSNPN and CDR2 SVGIG (reference sequence). Between the trimmed V and J ends, which lost 7 bases and 6 bases, there was a span of 18 bases. The CDR3 DNA is TGTGCCTCCACCATACAGGGTTACCAGACCCAGTACTTC. Translated, it gives CASTIQGYQTQYF.

The chain links TRBV19 to TRBJ2-6; D gene unclear. The CDR3 length is 14 residues. Per the germline V gene, CDR1 is LNHDA and CDR2 is SQIVND (reference sequence). V was clipped by 9 bases and J by 0 bases, with 9 bases between them. CDR3 sequence reads: CASNYDSGANVLTF. CDR3 nucleotide sequence: TGTGCCAGCAACTACGACTCTGGGGCCAACGTCCTGACTTTC.

This chain links TRBV5-1 with TRBJ2-7, with D tentatively TRBD1 (6 bases). The CDR3 length is 16 residues. The germline V gene has CDR1 SGHRS and CDR2 YFSETQ. Trimming took 4 bases from V and 2 from J, leaving 19 bases between them. The CDR3 reads CASSMGAGVDPYEQYF. Written as DNA, the CDR3 is TGCGCCAGCAGCATGGGGGCCGGGGTCGACCCCTACGAGCAGTACTTC.

This chain uses TRBV2 with TRBJ2-3, with 10 bases that match TRBD2. J was trimmed by 3 bases and V by 8 bases; bases with no gene match: 2. There are 13 residues in the CDR3. Per the germline V gene, CDR1 is SNHLY and CDR2 is FYNNEI. The CDR3 reads CASLGLATDTQYF. The CDR3 DNA sequence: TGTGCCAGCCTGGGACTAGCGACAGATACGCAGTATTTT.

The table lists this clone with a count of one. V is TRBV19 and J is TRBJ1-2, with 9 bases lining up with TRBD1. Germline CDR1 and CDR2: LNHDA and SQIVND (reference sequence). The CDR3 spans 13 residues. Trimming cost V 7 bases and J 6 bases; bases outside gene matches: 6. CDR3 amino acids: CASKTGGRDGYTF. The CDR3 nucleotides are TGTGCCAGTAAAACAGGGGGCAGGGATGGCTACACCTTC.